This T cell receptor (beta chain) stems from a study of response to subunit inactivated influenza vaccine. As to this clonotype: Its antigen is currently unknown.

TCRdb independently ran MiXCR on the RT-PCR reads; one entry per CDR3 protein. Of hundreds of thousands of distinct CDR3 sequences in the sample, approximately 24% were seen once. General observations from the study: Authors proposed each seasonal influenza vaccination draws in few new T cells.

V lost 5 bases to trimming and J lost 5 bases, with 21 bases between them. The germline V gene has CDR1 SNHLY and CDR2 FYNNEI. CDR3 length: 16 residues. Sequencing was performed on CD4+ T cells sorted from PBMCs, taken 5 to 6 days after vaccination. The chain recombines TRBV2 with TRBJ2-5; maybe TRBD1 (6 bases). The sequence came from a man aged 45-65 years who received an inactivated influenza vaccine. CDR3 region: CASSPDRPETGETQYF. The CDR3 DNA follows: TGTGCCAGCAGTCCGGACAGACCCGAAACAGGGGAGACCCAGTACTTC.